This entry describes one T cell receptor beta chain. This record comes from a study of blood T cell repertoires in COVID-19. As for the study in general: The study drew acute and convalescent COVID-19 samples from the United States, Italy and Spain. From T cells, B-cell-depleted T cells, or PBMCs came the material, which was cDNA or gDNA.

V trimming: 3 bases; J trimming: 6 bases; junction bases outside the gene matches: 5. Germline V gene data show CDR1 as KGHDR and CDR2 as SFDVKD. The CDR3 consists of 15 residues. In the authors' workflow: Estimated nucleated cell counts came from reference gene primer amplification. Produced via immunoSEQ multiplex PCR; TCRdb's table is partial and in-frame only. That table furnishes V, J and clone size, whereas the DNA furnished D and trimming. The sample includes roughly 500,000 clones, around 87% of them seen just once. Participants were placed into cohorts based on the clinical history they reported.

This receptor was obtained from a woman between 40 and 55 years old who had recovered from COVID-19. The chain employs TRBV24-1 and TRBJ2-3; 10 bases align to TRBD1. What was sequenced was PBMCs or T cells enriched from blood (not recorded which). The CDR3 is CATSDPGQGFDTQYF. Written as DNA, the CDR3 is TGTGCCACCAGTGATCCGGGACAGGGGTTCGATACGCAGTATTTT.